The 25 T cell receptor beta chains reported below all come from one sample, sequenced in a study of regulatory T cells in long-lasting Graves disease. For TCR beta, libraries came from iRepertoire HTBI primers and Arm-PCR of CDR3 regions. TCRdb re-called the multiplex PCR reads with MiXCR, one entry per CDR3 protein. Of hundreds of thousands of distinct CDR3 sequences in the sample, more than 15% are singletons; the top ten hold approximately 12%. Noted time point: newly diagnosed GD, antithyroid drugs for less than 3 months. With RNA extracted from PBMCs as input, the TCR library was made. The data also belong to a second study, concerning T cells in Graves' hyperthyroidism and ophthalmopathy.

Material: peripheral blood mononuclear cells (PBMCs), obtained at new diagnosis, from a patient treated with antithyroid drugs. The receptors were gathered from a man aged 18 to 29 with Graves disease.

This chain connects TRBV28 to TRBJ1-6; D may be TRBD1 (5 bases). Per germline, CDR1 MDHEN and CDR2 SYDVKM. Trimming took off 4 bases at V and 0 bases at J, with 7 bases between the two ends. This CDR3 region has 15 residues. CDR3 sequence (DNA): TGTGCCAGCAGTTACGGGGCCTCCTATAATTCACCCCTCCACTTT. Protein sequence: CASSYGASYNSPLHF.

V gene TRBV9 combines with J gene TRBJ1-2; TRBD1 matches 10 bases. Germline trimming cut 2 bases from V and 2 bases from J; bases unmatched to any gene: 6. Germline V gives CDR1 SGDLS, CDR2 YYNGEE. This CDR3 has 16 residues. This CDR3 reads CASSVTGGVSNYGYTF. The CDR3 DNA is TGTGCCAGCAGCGTGACAGGGGGCGTCTCCAACTATGGCTACACCTTC.

The rearrangement joins TRBV6-2 or TRBV6-3 to TRBJ1-4; a weak D match, TRBD1 (5 bases). The CDR3 loop spans 17 amino acids. Between the trimmed V and J ends, which lost 5 bases and 3 bases, there was a span of 19 bases. Germline V gene sequence: CDR1 MNHEY, CDR2 SVGEGT. In DNA form, the CDR3 reads TGTGCCAGCAGTGACCACGCGCAGGGTATACCTAATGAAAAACTGTTTTTT. Translation: CASSDHAQGIPNEKLFF.

There are many counts of this clonotype. The chain uses TRBV12-3 or TRBV12-4 and TRBJ2-7; D is undetermined. The germline V and J ends were trimmed by 9 bases and 4 bases, with 16 bases remaining between them. This CDR3 spans 13 amino acids. The CDR3 DNA sequence: TGTGCCAGTATAACGGACGTGGGGTACGAGCAGTACTTC. Protein sequence: CASITDVGYEQYF.

This clonotype was found many times. This chain uses TRBV6-1 with TRBJ2-3, with D possibly called TRBD1 or TRBD2 (5 bases each). The germline CDR1 and CDR2 sequences are MNHNS and SASEGT. The V and J ends lost 6 bases and 1 base respectively, with 17 bases between them. CDR3 length equals 16 residues. Here the CDR3 DNA reads TGTGCCAGCAGGCAAACCGGGACGACTGGCACAGATACGCAGTATTTT. Protein: CASRQTGTTGTDTQYF.

The gene calls are TRBV30 and TRBJ1-5, with D uncertain. The CDR3 contains 14 residues. CDR1 and CDR2 from the germline V gene are GTSNPN and SVGIG (reference sequence). The germline V and J ends were trimmed by 2 bases and 0 bases, with 8 bases remaining between them. The CDR3 here is CAWSPLYSNQPQHF. CDR3 coding DNA: TGTGCCTGGAGTCCCCTATATAGCAATCAGCCCCAGCATTTT.

This clonotype was seen at least ten times. The chain recombines TRBV5-1 with TRBJ2-6, with TRBD2 matching over 9 bases. Looked up from germline, CDR1 is SGHRS and CDR2 is YFSETQ. V dropped 4 bases and J dropped 2; count of bases not matched to a gene: 10. The CDR3 length is 18 residues. The CDR3 coding sequence is TGCGCCAGCAGCGGACAAGCGGGAGGAAGCCCTGGGGCCAACGTCCTGACTTTC. Protein sequence: CASSGQAGGSPGANVLTF.

The chain uses TRBV6-2 or TRBV6-3 and TRBJ2-2, with 7 bases matching TRBD2. The length of the CDR3 is 14 residues. V trimming: 4 bases; J trimming: 6 bases; junction bases outside the gene matches: 5. CDR1 MNHEY and CDR2 SVGEGT come from the germline V gene. The CDR3, as DNA: TGTGCCAGCAGTTTCGGACTAGGGGCCGGGGAGCTGTTTTTT. Translated: CASSFGLGAGELFF.

This clonotype has a single count. The J gene is TRBJ2-7, the V gene TRBV5-1; D is possibly TRBD2 (6 bases). The CDR3 has 13 residues. The V gene lost 5 bases and the J gene lost 0 bases, with 9 bases spanning the gap. CDR1 and CDR2 (germline): SGHRS, YFSETQ. As DNA, the CDR3 is TGCGCCAGCAGGGACTACAGCTCCTACGAGCAGTACTTC. This encodes CASRDYSSYEQYF.

There are a few counts of this clonotype. The gene calls are TRBV28 and TRBJ2-1; D unresolved. The CDR3 totals 11 residues. Germline-derived CDR1 and CDR2 are MDHEN and SYDVKM. V lost 5 bases, J lost 9 bases, and 8 bases lay in between. CDR3 region: CASSIEGEQFF. The CDR3 nucleotides read TGTGCCAGCAGTATAGAAGGTGAGCAGTTCTTC.

The chain uses TRBV20-1 and TRBJ1-4; 7 positions agree with TRBD1. Looked up from germline, CDR1 is DFQATT and CDR2 is SNEGSKA (reference sequence). The CDR3 is made up of 12 amino acids. This CDR3 reads CQGGAQGEKLFF. The DNA for the CDR3 is TGCCAGGGGGGGGCCCAGGGTGAAAAACTGTTTTTT.

This clonotype was seen at least ten times. This sequence joins TRBV5-1 and TRBJ1-4; TRBD1 is a possible D gene (6 bases). This CDR3 has 14 residues. Trimming took 5 bases from V and 0 from J, leaving 8 bases between them. Germline V lookup: CDR1 SGHRS, CDR2 YFSETQ. CDR3 bases: TGCGCCAGCAGATCAGGGGCAACTAATGAAAAACTGTTTTTT. This sequence encodes CASRSGATNEKLFF.

This clonotype came up many times. This chain joins TRBV12-3 or TRBV12-4 and TRBJ2-2; the match to TRBD2 covers 7 bases. The CDR3 is 15 amino acids. V shed 0 bases and J 4 bases; nucleotides not matched to a gene: 2. The CDR3 loop reads CASSLAGGPTGELFF. The DNA of the CDR3 is TGTGCCAGCAGTTTAGCGGGAGGGCCCACCGGGGAGCTGTTTTTT.

This clonotype was seen ten or more times. This sequence joins TRBV12-3 or TRBV12-4 and TRBJ1-5, with TRBD1 matching 8 bases. The CDR3 is 15 residues long. The V and J ends lost 1 base and 6 bases, in that order; junction bases with no gene match: 5. CDR3 sequence: CASSLGQGARQPQHF. As DNA, the CDR3 is TGTGCCAGCAGTTTAGGCCAGGGGGCTCGTCAGCCCCAGCATTTT.

Ten or more counts support this clonotype. Being one base from a much bigger clone, this may be a read error. This chain joins TRBV7-3 and TRBJ2-7; possibly TRBD1 for D (6 bases). This CDR3 has 12 amino acids. V dropped 7 bases and J dropped 3 bases, with 10 bases sitting between them. The V gene's germline CDR1 is SGHTA and CDR2 FQGTGA. The CDR3 sequence: CASIQGGYEQYF. As DNA, the CDR3 is TGTGCCAGCATCCAAGGGGGCTACGAGCAGTACTTC.

This clonotype was detected ten times or more. V usage is TRBV29-1 and J usage is TRBJ2-7, with D possibly TRBD2 on 5 matching bases. Germline V lookup: CDR1 SQVTM, CDR2 ANQGSEA. Deletions cut 5 bases from V and 0 bases from J, with 17 bases between. The CDR3 consists of 15 residues. CDR3: CSVQSPRGGSYEQYF. In nucleotides, the CDR3 is TGCAGCGTTCAATCCCCTCGAGGAGGCTCCTACGAGCAGTACTTC.

This clonotype was found many times. V and J are TRBV2 and TRBJ2-1; unclear D gene. The DNA matches TRBJ2-5 better at its end, which makes the J call doubtful. The germline gives CDR1 SNHLY, CDR2 FYNNEI. The CDR3 runs 10 residues. The CDR3 here is CASRLLTQYF. For the CDR3, the DNA is TGTGCCAGCCGGCTCCTAACCCAGTACTTC.

This clonotype turned up a few times. The rearrangement joins TRBV5-1 to TRBJ2-1; D unresolved. Germline CDR1 reads SGHRS; CDR2 reads YFSETQ. The V end lost 1 base, the J end lost 5 bases, and 10 bases lay between the germline ends. CDR3 length equals 14 residues. The CDR3 is CASSLRVRDNEQFF. Written as DNA, the CDR3 is TGCGCCAGCAGCTTGAGAGTTCGGGACAATGAGCAGTTCTTC.

This chain links TRBV10-1 with TRBJ2-1; possible D gene TRBD2, 6 bases. The CDR3 totals 12 residues. Between the trimmed V and J ends, which lost 0 bases and 9 bases, there was a span of 6 bases. Germline V gives CDR1 WNHNN, CDR2 SYGVQD (reference sequence). The CDR3: CASSESGGEQFF. The CDR3, as DNA: TGCGCCAGCAGTGAGTCCGGGGGTGAGCAGTTCTTC.

This clonotype was detected many times. The chain employs TRBV27 and TRBJ2-3, with D maybe TRBD1 (6 bases). Per the germline V gene, CDR1 is MNHEY and CDR2 is SMNVEV (reference sequence). The V end lost 5 bases, the J end lost 1 base, and 10 bases lay between the germline ends. The CDR3 loop spans 14 amino acids. CDR3 sequence (DNA): TGTGCCAGCAGTACGACAGGAGGCACAGATACGCAGTATTTT. It is translated as CASSTTGGTDTQYF.

Ten or more counts support this clonotype. The chain combines TRBV7-9 with TRBJ2-4; no definite D call. Trimming removed 5 bases at V and 0 bases at J, with 8 bases between. CDR1 and CDR2 (germline): SEHNR, FQNEAQ (reference sequence). This CDR3 has 14 residues. CDR3 amino acids: CASSAQLAKNIQYF. CDR3 bases: TGTGCCAGCAGCGCTCAGTTAGCCAAAAACATTCAGTACTTC.

The J gene is TRBJ2-3, the V gene TRBV4-1; 10 bases agree with TRBD1. CDR1 MGHRA and CDR2 YSYEKL come from the germline V gene. This CDR3 is 18 amino acids long. V lost 0 bases, J lost 2 bases, and 8 bases stayed unmatched. This CDR3 reads CASSQDALTGGFTDTQYF. As DNA, the CDR3 is TGCGCCAGCAGCCAAGATGCGTTGACAGGGGGCTTCACAGATACGCAGTATTTT.

The rearrangement joins TRBV20-1 to TRBJ2-2, with D uncertain. Between the trimmed V and J ends, which lost 3 bases and 1 base, there was a span of 12 bases. Looked up from germline, CDR1 is DFQATT and CDR2 is SNEGSKA (reference sequence). The CDR3 has 15 amino acids. The CDR3 region is CSASHLNQNTGELFF. The CDR3 bases are TGCAGTGCTAGTCACCTGAACCAGAACACCGGGGAGCTGTTTTTT.

In its sample, this clonotype was seen many times. The chain carries TRBV4-1 and TRBJ1-1, with 7 bases identical to TRBD1. The germline V gene has CDR1 MGHRA and CDR2 YSYEKL. This CDR3 has 15 residues. The V and J ends lost 3 bases and 3 bases, in that order; junction bases with no gene match: 7. The CDR3 protein is CASSQRGRGDTEAFF. DNA of the CDR3: TGCGCCAGCAGCCAGAGGGGGCGAGGGGACACTGAAGCTTTCTTT.

This clonotype turned up a few times. The V and J genes are TRBV6-2 or TRBV6-3 and TRBJ2-3; 7 bases align to TRBD1. Looked up from germline, CDR1 is MNHEY and CDR2 is SVGEGT. The CDR3 consists of 14 residues. V lost 6 bases and J lost 2; bases outside the gene matches: 5. The CDR3 DNA sequence: TGTGCCAGCAGGGTCGACAGGGCCACAGATACGCAGTATTTT. This translates into CASRVDRATDTQYF.